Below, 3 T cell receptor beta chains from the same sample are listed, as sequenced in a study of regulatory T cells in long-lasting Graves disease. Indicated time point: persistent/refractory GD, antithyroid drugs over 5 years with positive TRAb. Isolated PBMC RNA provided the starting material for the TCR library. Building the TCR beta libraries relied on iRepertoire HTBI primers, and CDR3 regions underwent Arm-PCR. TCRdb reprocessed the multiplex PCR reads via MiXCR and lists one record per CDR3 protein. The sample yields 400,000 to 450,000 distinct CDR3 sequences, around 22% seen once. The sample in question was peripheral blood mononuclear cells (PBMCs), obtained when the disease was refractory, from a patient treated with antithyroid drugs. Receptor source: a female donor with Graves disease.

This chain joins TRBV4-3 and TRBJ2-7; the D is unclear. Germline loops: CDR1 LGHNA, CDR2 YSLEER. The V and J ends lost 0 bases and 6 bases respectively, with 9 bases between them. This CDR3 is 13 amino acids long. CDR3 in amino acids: CASSQERQTEQYF. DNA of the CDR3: TGCGCCAGCAGCCAAGAAAGGCAAACCGAGCAGTACTTC.

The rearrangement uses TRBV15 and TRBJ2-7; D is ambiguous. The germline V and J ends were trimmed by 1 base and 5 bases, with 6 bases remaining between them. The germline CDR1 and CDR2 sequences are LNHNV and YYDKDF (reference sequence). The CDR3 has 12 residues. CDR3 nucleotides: TGTGCCACCAGCAGAGCGGAGAACGAGCAGTACTTC. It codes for CATSRAENEQYF. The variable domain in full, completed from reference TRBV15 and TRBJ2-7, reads DAMVIQNPRYQVTQFGKPVTLSCSQTLNHNVMYWYQQKSSQAPKLLFHYYDKDFNNEADTPDNFQSRRPNTSFCFLDIRSPGLGDTAMYLCATSRAENEQYFGPGTRLTVT.

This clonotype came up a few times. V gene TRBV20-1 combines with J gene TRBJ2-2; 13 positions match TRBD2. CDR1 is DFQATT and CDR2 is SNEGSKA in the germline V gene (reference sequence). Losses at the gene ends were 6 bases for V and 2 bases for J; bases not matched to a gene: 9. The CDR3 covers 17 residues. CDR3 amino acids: CSARSGLAGANTGELFF. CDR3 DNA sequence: TGCAGTGCCCGGAGCGGACTAGCGGGAGCAAACACCGGGGAGCTGTTTTTT.